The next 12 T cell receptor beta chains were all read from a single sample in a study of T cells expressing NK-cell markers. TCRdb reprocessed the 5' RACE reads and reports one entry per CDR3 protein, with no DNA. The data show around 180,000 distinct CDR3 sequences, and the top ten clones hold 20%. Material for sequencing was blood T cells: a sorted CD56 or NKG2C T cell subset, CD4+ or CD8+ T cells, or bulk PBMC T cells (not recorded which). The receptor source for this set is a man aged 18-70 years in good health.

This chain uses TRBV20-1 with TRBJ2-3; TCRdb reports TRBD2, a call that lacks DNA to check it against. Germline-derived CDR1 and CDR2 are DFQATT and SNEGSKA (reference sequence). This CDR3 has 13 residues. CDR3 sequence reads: CSRAGLNTDTQYF.

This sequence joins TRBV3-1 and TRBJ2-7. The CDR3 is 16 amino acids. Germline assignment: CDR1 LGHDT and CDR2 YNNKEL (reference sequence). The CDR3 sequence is CASSTPTPPRGYEQYF.

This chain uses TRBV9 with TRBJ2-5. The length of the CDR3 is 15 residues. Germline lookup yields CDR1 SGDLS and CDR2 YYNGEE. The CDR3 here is CASSVDGRLEETQYF.

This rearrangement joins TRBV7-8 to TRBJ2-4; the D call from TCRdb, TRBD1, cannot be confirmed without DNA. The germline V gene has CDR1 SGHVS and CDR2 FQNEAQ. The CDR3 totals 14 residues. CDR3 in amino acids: CASSPGTGRNIQYF.

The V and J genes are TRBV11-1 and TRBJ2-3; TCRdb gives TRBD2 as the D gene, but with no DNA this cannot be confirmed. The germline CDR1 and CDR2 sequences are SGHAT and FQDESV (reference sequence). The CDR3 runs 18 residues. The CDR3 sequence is CASSFGGGGGAWIYTQYF.

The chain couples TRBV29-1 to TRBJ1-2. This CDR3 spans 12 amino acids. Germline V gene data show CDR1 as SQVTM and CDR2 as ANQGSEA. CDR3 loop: CSVEASRFGYTF.

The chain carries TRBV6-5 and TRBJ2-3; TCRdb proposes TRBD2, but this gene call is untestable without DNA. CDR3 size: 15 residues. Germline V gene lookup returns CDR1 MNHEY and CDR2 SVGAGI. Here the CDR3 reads CASMLLAGGRDTQYF.

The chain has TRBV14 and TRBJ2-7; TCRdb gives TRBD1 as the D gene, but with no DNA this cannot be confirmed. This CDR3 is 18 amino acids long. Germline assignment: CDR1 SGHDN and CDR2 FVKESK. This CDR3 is CASSQDSGTAIISYEQYF.

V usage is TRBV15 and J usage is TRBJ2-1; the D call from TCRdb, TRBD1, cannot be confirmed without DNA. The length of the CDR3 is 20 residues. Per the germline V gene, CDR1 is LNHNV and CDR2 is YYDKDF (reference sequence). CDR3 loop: CATSRYYGTGAKNFFEEQFF. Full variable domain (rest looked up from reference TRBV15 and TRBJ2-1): DAMVIQNPRYQVTQFGKPVTLSCSQTLNHNVMYWYQQKSSQAPKLLFHYYDKDFNNEADTPDNFQSRRPNTSFCFLDIRSPGLGDTAMYLCATSRYYGTGAKNFFEEQFFGPGTRLTVL.

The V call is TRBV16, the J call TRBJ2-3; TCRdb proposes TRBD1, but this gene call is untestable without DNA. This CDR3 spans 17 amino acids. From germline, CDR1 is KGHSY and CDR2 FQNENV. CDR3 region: CASSQSNRGQITDTQYF.

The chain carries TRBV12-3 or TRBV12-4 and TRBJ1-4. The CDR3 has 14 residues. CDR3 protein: CASRVRPSNEKLFF.

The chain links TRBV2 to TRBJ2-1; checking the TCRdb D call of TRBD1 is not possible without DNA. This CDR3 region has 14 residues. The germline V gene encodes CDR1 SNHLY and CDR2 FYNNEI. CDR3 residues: CASSVTGSYNEQFF.